A selection of T cell receptor beta chains follows, all from one sample in a study of T cell repertoires in cytomegalovirus infection. In TCRdb, the reads were re-called with MiXCR into one record per CDR3 protein. The sample records 630,000 or so distinct CDR3 sequences, 20% to 30% being singletons. The sequenced sample consisted of CD8+ T cells from PBMCs. The source of these receptors is a human donor in good health (CMV status not recorded). Some clones in this sample may be carry-over from other donors' samples. Each CDR3 is given without its conserved first and last residue. Each record gives: J gene, D gene, V gene, CDR3 protein. A D gene is named only where the DNA matches it firmly.

J: TRBJ2-7
D: TRBD1
V: TRBV27
CDR3: ASSFTGTGPGQY

J: TRBJ2-7
D: .
V: TRBV10-3
CDR3: AIRISGTPSYEQY

J: TRBJ1-1
D: .
V: TRBV19
CDR3: ASSIEGFGTEAF

J: TRBJ2-7
D: TRBD1
V: TRBV27
CDR3: ASSPETGPAYEQY

J: TRBJ2-3
D: TRBD2
V: TRBV11-2
CDR3: ASSFWRVAGGDTQY

J: TRBJ1-1
D: .
V: TRBV7-1
CDR3: ASSLPGRGEAF

J: TRBJ1-2
D: .
V: TRBV25-1
CDR3: ASSEFGATYGYT

J: TRBJ2-5
D: TRBD1
V: TRBV28
CDR3: ASSLPGTAYQETQY

J: TRBJ1-1
D: TRBD1
V: TRBV7-8
CDR3: ASSTERTGWAF

J: TRBJ1-2
D: .
V: TRBV7-3
CDR3: ASSEDSYYGYT

J: TRBJ2-1
D: .
V: TRBV12-3/TRBV12-4
CDR3: ATHNTDSLLQF

J: TRBJ2-2
D: .
V: TRBV5-1
CDR3: ASRSSNTGELF

J: TRBJ2-2
D: .
V: TRBV7-2
CDR3: ASKPGPLYPGELF

J: TRBJ2-4
D: TRBD1
V: TRBV7-9
CDR3: ASSPTDRGNIQY

J: TRBJ2-2
D: TRBD2
V: TRBV6-5
CDR3: ASSYRASGVDGELF

J: TRBJ1-6
D: TRBD1
V: TRBV4-1
CDR3: ASSREGTADSPLH

J: TRBJ1-2
D: .
V: TRBV20-1
CDR3: SAPGQPIYGYT

J: TRBJ1-6
D: .
V: TRBV27
CDR3: ASSLIIGDSYNSPLH

J: TRBJ2-5
D: .
V: TRBV6-5
CDR3: ATSYSDSQETQY

J: TRBJ1-1
D: .
V: TRBV25-1
CDR3: ASSEYINTEAF

J: TRBJ1-1
D: .
V: TRBV7-9
CDR3: ASIPTAQYMNTEAF

J: TRBJ2-2
D: .
V: TRBV6-5
CDR3: ASSYTSNRVAGELF

J: TRBJ2-2
D: .
V: TRBV7-6
CDR3: ASSLGDPNTGELF

J: TRBJ1-2
D: .
V: TRBV12-3/TRBV12-4
CDR3: ASSPGHPRIYGYT

J: TRBJ2-3
D: TRBD2
V: TRBV3-1
CDR3: ASSPGTSGVSDTQY

J: TRBJ1-1
D: .
V: TRBV19
CDR3: ASTRWGANTEAF

J: TRBJ1-4
D: TRBD1
V: TRBV29-1
CDR3: SVEGGTASGKLF

J: TRBJ2-2
D: .
V: TRBV7-8
CDR3: ASTHGDTGELF

J: TRBJ2-3
D: .
V: TRBV7-8
CDR3: ASSLSRLLLTDTQY

J: TRBJ2-1
D: TRBD2
V: TRBV20-1
CDR3: SARDLLGGGGSSYNEQF

J: TRBJ1-2
D: .
V: TRBV28
CDR3: ASSPSLEGLRITEYGYT

J: TRBJ1-1
D: .
V: TRBV7-6
CDR3: ASSLARDGRTHEAF

J: TRBJ1-2
D: .
V: TRBV20-1
CDR3: SARDAPYGYT

J: TRBJ1-4
D: .
V: TRBV6-2/TRBV6-3
CDR3: ASRSEEGNEKLF

J: TRBJ1-3
D: .
V: TRBV7-8
CDR3: ASSPTETGNTIY

J: TRBJ2-2
D: .
V: TRBV6-2/TRBV6-3
CDR3: ASSRLASDGELF

J: TRBJ1-1
D: .
V: TRBV25-1
CDR3: ASSEDIFNTEAF

J: TRBJ2-5
D: TRBD2
V: TRBV28
CDR3: ASYGLVRETQY

J: TRBJ1-1
D: .
V: TRBV19
CDR3: TSSIPNEAF

J: TRBJ1-2
D: .
V: TRBV7-9
CDR3: ASRGDLYYGYT

J: TRBJ2-1
D: TRBD1
V: TRBV5-4
CDR3: AITEGDRREVGQF

J: TRBJ2-3
D: TRBD1
V: TRBV28
CDR3: ASSLYQGAADTQY

J: TRBJ2-7
D: .
V: TRBV20-1
CDR3: SARDQVVYEQY

J: TRBJ2-1
D: TRBD2
V: TRBV28
CDR3: ASRTQPGGYNEQF

J: TRBJ2-5
D: .
V: TRBV5-1
CDR3: ASSLRLRPQETQY

J: TRBJ2-5
D: .
V: TRBV20-1
CDR3: SATLLRGQETQY

J: TRBJ2-3
D: TRBD1
V: TRBV15
CDR3: ATSMGQGSTDTQY

J: TRBJ2-1
D: .
V: TRBV7-2
CDR3: ASLERGAYNEQF

J: TRBJ1-2
D: .
V: TRBV28
CDR3: ATEQGPVGGYT

J: TRBJ1-3
D: .
V: TRBV23-1
CDR3: ASNLVFSGNTIY

J: TRBJ2-1
D: .
V: TRBV28
CDR3: ASRPLRDRPDNEQF

J: TRBJ2-6
D: TRBD1
V: TRBV7-9
CDR3: ASSSRPGQAISGANVLT

J: TRBJ2-1
D: TRBD2
V: TRBV20-1
CDR3: SARRRGGTSPSYNEQF

J: TRBJ2-7
D: .
V: TRBV25-1
CDR3: ASSEWSQGPYEQY

J: TRBJ2-2
D: .
V: TRBV6-2/TRBV6-3
CDR3: ASSYSNTGELF

J: TRBJ1-2
D: .
V: TRBV29-1
CDR3: SVEGTSGYGYT

J: TRBJ1-2
D: TRBD1
V: TRBV7-9
CDR3: ASSRPGTGGWHGYT

J: TRBJ2-6
D: .
V: TRBV7-9
CDR3: ASSLAPDGSSGANVLT

J: TRBJ2-1
D: TRBD2
V: TRBV2
CDR3: ASKSGGADHEQF

J: TRBJ1-1
D: TRBD1
V: TRBV7-8
CDR3: ASSLSSGTGGNTEAF